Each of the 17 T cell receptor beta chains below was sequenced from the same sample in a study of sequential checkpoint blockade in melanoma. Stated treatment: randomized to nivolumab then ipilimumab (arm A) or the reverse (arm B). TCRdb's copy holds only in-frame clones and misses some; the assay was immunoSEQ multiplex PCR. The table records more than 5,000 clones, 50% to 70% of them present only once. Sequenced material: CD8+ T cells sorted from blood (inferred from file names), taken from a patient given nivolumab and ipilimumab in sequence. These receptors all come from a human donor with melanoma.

The CDR3 DNA follows: TGCAGCGTCATACCCCCCACAGGGTATCTCTATGGCTACACCTTC. This sequence encodes CSVIPPTGYLYGYTF. V gene TRBV29-1 combines with J gene TRBJ1-2, with D tentatively TRBD1 (6 bases). This CDR3 contains 15 residues. Per germline, CDR1 SQVTM and CDR2 ANQGSEA. Trimming pared 6 bases from V and 4 bases from J, leaving 21 bases between.

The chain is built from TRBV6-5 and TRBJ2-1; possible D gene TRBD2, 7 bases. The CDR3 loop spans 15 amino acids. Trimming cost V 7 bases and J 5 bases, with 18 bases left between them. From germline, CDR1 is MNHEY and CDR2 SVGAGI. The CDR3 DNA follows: TGTGCCAGCACTCCCCTCGGGGGGCTCCACAATGAGCAGTTCTTC. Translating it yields CASTPLGGLHNEQFF.

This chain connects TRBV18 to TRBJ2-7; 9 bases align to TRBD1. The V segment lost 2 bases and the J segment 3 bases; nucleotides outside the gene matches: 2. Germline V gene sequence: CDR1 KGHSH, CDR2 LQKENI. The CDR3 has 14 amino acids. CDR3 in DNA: TGTGCCAGCTCACCAGACAGGGGGATCTACGAGCAGTACTTC. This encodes CASSPDRGIYEQYF.

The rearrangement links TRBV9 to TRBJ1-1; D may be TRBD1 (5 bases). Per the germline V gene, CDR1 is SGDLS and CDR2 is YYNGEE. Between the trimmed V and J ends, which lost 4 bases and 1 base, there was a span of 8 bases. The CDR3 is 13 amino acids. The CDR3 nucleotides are TGTGCCAGCAGCCTAGGGGCGAACACTGAAGCTTTCTTT. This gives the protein CASSLGANTEAFF.

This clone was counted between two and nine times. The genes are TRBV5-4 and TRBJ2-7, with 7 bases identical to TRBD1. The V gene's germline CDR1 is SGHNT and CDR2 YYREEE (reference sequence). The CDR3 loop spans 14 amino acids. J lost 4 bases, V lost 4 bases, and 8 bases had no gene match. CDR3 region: CASSATGETYEQYF. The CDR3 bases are TGTGCCAGCAGCGCCACAGGGGAAACGTACGAGCAGTACTTC.

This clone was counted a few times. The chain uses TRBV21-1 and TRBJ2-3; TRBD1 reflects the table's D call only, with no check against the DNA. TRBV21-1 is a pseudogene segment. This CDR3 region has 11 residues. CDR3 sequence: CAREGVDTQYF. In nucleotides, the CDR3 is TGTGCCAGAGAGGGGGTGGATACGCAGTATTTT.

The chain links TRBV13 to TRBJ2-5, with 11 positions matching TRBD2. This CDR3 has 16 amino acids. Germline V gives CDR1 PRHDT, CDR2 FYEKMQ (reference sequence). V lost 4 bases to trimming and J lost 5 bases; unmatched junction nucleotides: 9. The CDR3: CASSSVSGGAMETQYF. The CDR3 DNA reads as TGTGCCAGCAGCTCCGTTAGCGGGGGGGCCATGGAGACCCAGTACTTC.

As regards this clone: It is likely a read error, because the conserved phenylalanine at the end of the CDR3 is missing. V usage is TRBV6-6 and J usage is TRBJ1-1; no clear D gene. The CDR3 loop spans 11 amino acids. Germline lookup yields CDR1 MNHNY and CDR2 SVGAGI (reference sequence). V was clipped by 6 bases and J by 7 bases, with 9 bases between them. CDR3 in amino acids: CASSLAGEAFV. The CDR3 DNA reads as TGTGCCAGCAGCCTTGCTGGTGAAGCTTTCGTT.

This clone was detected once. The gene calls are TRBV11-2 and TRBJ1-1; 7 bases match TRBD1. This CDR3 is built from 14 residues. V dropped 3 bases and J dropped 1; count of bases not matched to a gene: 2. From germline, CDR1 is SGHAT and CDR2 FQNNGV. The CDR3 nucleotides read TGTGCCAGCAGCTTGGGACAGACGAACACTGAAGCTTTCTTT. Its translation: CASSLGQTNTEAFF. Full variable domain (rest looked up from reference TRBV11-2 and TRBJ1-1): EAGVAQSPRYKIIEKRQSVAFWCNPISGHATLYWYQQILGQGPKLLIQFQNNGVVDDSQLPKDRFSAERLKGVDSTLKIQPAKLEDSAVYLCASSLGQTNTEAFFGQGTRLTVV.

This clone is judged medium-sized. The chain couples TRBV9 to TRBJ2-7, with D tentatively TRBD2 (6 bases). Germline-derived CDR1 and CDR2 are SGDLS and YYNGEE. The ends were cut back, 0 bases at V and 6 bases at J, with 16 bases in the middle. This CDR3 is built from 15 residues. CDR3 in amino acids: CASSVGVGGGSEQYF. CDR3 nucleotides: TGTGCCAGCAGCGTAGGGGTTGGGGGAGGATCCGAGCAGTACTTC.

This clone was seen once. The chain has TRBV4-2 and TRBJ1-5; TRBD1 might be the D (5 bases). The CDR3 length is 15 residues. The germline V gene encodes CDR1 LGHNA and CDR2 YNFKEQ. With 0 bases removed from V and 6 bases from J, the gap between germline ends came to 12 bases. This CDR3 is CASSQERGCGQPQHF. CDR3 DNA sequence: TGTGCCAGCAGCCAAGAGCGGGGGTGCGGTCAGCCCCAGCATTTT.

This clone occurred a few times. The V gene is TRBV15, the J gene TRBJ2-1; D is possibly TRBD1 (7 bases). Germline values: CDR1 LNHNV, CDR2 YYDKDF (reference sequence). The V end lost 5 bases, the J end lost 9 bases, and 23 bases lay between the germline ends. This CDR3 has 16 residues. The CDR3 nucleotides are TGTGCCACCAGCCCTTTCCCGACAGGGACTCTCGGTGAGCAGTTCTTC. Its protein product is CATSPFPTGTLGEQFF.

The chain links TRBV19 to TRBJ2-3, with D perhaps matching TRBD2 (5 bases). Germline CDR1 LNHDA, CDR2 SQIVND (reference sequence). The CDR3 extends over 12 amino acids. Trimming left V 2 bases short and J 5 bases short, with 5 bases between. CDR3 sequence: CASSISGDTQYF. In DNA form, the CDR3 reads TGTGCCAGTAGTATAAGCGGAGATACGCAGTATTTT.

The CDR3: CAIRLGQLSSYEQYF. CDR3 coding DNA: TGTGCCATCAGGTTGGGGCAGCTAAGCTCCTACGAGCAGTACTTC. The chain employs TRBV10-3 and TRBJ2-7, with D possibly matching TRBD1 (5 bases). The V gene's germline CDR1 is ENHRY and CDR2 SYGVKD. The CDR3 has 15 residues. Trimming stripped 6 bases from V and 0 bases from J, with 15 bases between.

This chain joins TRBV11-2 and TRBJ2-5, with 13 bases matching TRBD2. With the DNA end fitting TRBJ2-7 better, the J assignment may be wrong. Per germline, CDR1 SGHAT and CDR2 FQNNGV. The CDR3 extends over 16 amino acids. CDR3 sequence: CASSQGLAGEMDEQYF. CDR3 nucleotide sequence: TGTGCCAGCAGCCAAGGACTAGCGGGAGAGATGGACGAGCAGTACTTC.

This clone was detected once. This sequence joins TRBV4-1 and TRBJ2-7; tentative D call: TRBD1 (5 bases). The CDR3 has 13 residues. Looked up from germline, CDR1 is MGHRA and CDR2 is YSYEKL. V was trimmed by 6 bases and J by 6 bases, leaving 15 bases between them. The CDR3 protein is CASSFRAGSEQYF. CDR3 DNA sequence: TGCGCCAGCAGTTTTAGGGCAGGGTCCGAGCAGTACTTC.

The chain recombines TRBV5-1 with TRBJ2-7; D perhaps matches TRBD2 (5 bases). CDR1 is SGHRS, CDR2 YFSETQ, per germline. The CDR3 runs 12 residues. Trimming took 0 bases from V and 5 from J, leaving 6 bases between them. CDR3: CASSLAGNEQYF. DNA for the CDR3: TGCGCCAGCAGCTTGGCGGGGAACGAGCAGTACTTC.